This T cell receptor (beta chain) was recorded in a study of cytomegalovirus exposure and HLA in healthy donors. Germline V gene sequence: CDR1 LNHDA, CDR2 SQIVND (reference sequence). The CDR3 loop spans 16 amino acids. Trimming removed 8 bases from V and 10 bases from J, with 24 bases in between. It was the approximately 130-subject validation cohort, separate from the 666-subject first cohort, to which the donors belonged. Method: immunoSEQ multiplex PCR; TCRdb's copy keeps in-frame clones and lacks some. The table includes about 250,000 clones, just under 90% detected once. Sample: PBMCs. The sequence was collected from a man younger than 35 in good health and CMV-seronegative. V is TRBV19 and J is TRBJ1-6; a possible D gene is TRBD1 (6 bases). The DNA for the CDR3 is TGTGCCAGTTCCTTTAGTAAATCCGGGACAACCTCACCCCTCCACTTT. This sequence encodes CASSFSKSGTTSPLHF.